This T cell receptor beta chain derives from a study of blood T cells in healthy people across ages. This clonotype was detected only a few times. The antigen is unknown. Study observations and caveats: Without sorted subsets, naive and antigen-experienced compartments could not be conclusively compared. TCR beta diversity correlated strongly with naive T cell percentage.

A second PCR, run for about 7 to 12 cycles, used a sample-barcoded 5' primer plus a J-beta primer mix. There were at least 3 million CDR3-containing paired-end reads obtained from each sample. In TCRdb, the 5' RACE reads were re-called with MiXCR into one record per CDR3 protein. The table shows approximately 1,100,000 distinct CDR3 sequences, with 45% occurring only once. With each sample, at least 6 micrograms of total RNA were extracted. The CDR3 loop spans 11 amino acids. The germline gives CDR1 LGHNT, CDR2 FRNRAP. Sequencing used blood. The TCR was taken from a woman aged 60 to 75 in good health. This sequence joins TRBV12-5 and TRBJ2-4; D gene unclear. The J call could be wrong; TRBJ2-5 is a better fit for the DNA end. The chain's CDR3 is CASGYEETQYF. The CDR3 region has the DNA TGTGCTAGTGGCTATGAAGAGACCCAGTACTTC.